Listed below are T cell receptor beta chains from one sample, sequenced in a study of identical twins. TCRdb reprocessed the 5' RACE reads via MiXCR and lists one record per CDR3 protein. The table shows 420,000 or so distinct CDR3 sequences, with about 18% occurring only once. The specimen was naive T cells sorted from blood. The receptors here all came from a man in his forties or fifties in good health. Each CDR3 is given with its conserved first and last residue. The listing skips clone size in some rows; elsewhere it reads once, few, many or a size class.

v_call | clone_size | cdr3_aa
TRBV12-3/TRBV12-4 | NA | CASSPRQRETQYF
TRBV7-9 | many | CASSSLPGGNTIYF
TRBV28 | few | CASSSPRTGGAYEQYF
TRBV10-3 | few | CAIRTSGANTGELFF
TRBV20-1 | many | CSARIHGNSPLHF
TRBV27 | many | CASSFRGEPGTGELFF
TRBV6-2/TRBV6-3 | few | CASRQTGGVYNEQFF
TRBV12-3/TRBV12-4 | many | CASSLELIPDNEQFF
TRBV12-3/TRBV12-4 | once | CASTPIRSAGYEQFF
TRBV20-1 | NA | CSATESNEQFF
TRBV20-1 | NA | CSAFPGLAGGPSAKNIQYF
TRBV5-1 | few | CASSAYDPVEQYF
TRBV6-2/TRBV6-3 | NA | CASSYSGFDEQYF
TRBV27 | many | CASRQAGGPSETQYF
TRBV28 | NA | CASSPWRGKNIQYF
TRBV28 | NA | CASSLSLAGVDEQFF
TRBV15 | many | CATSREDRSPYEQYF
TRBV7-9 | NA | CASSFLAGGRGEQFF
TRBV7-2 | many | CASSLDAGASYNEQFF
TRBV3-1 | many | CASSQGRQGSYNEQFF
TRBV20-1 | NA | CSGRDSTEAFF
TRBV7-2 | NA | CASSPGGVNEQYF
TRBV4-3 | many | CASSQEMVGGDTQYF
TRBV3-1 | many | CASSQDRDRGREGYTF
TRBV10-3 | NA | CAISDGGHIHLVGNEQFF
TRBV7-7 | few | CASSPDTSRTQYF
TRBV12-3/TRBV12-4 | many | CASRSGQGLSGANVLTF
TRBV24-1 | NA | CATSDSGQGRIYEQYF
TRBV7-8 | many | CASSSLQAGEQYF
TRBV2 | NA | CASRDSGRAGAQFF
TRBV5-1 | NA | CASSLGLAGTLRSYNEQFF
TRBV20-1 | many | CSATFPGLAGGPSETQYF
TRBV30 | many | CAWSVLPTNEQFF
TRBV11-3 | many | CASSSWDSLNTGELFF
TRBV20-1 | NA | CSARTSGGTQYF
TRBV4-3 | many | CASSQGPPDSREKLFF
TRBV5-1 | few | CASSLGGEYLYRDEQFF